Each of the 10 T cell receptor beta chains below was sequenced from the same sample in a study of blood T cell repertoires in COVID-19. Sequencing used immunoSEQ multiplex PCR; TCRdb keeps in-frame clones, though not all of them. In the table there are about 190,000 clones, approximately 86% of which are singletons. Sample: peripheral blood. These TCRs come from a man in his 70s with active or convalescent COVID-19.

This clone came up a few times. The gene calls are TRBV29-1 and TRBJ1-5, with D tentatively TRBD1 (5 bases). V was cut by 4 bases and J by 3 bases, with 16 bases left in between. Germline CDR1 and CDR2: SQVTM and ANQGSEA. The CDR3 spans 15 residues. CDR3 protein: CSVASGASSNQPQHF. In DNA, the CDR3 is TGCAGCGTTGCTAGCGGGGCCAGCTCCAATCAGCCCCAGCATTTT.

The V and J genes are TRBV28 and TRBJ1-1; weak D call: TRBD1 (6 bases). This CDR3 comprises 15 residues. Germline CDR1 and CDR2: MDHEN and SYDVKM. V was clipped by 6 bases and J by 1 base, with 15 bases between them. For the CDR3, the DNA is TGTGCCAGCAGCTCAGCCCCGACAGGGAACACTGAAGCTTTCTTT. Amino acid sequence: CASSSAPTGNTEAFF.

This sequence joins TRBV9 and TRBJ1-1; TRBD1 might be the D (5 bases). V lost 4 bases, J lost 1 base, and 11 bases lay in between. The length of the CDR3 is 14 residues. Germline CDR1 is SGDLS and CDR2 is YYNGEE. CDR3 nucleotides: TGTGCCAGCAGCCCCCAGGGATGGAACACTGAAGCTTTCTTT. Translated: CASSPQGWNTEAFF. The whole variable domain, filled in from reference TRBV9 and TRBJ1-1, reads DSGVTQTPKHLITATGQRVTLRCSPRSGDLSVYWYQQSLDQGLQFLIQYYNGEERAKGNILERFSAQQFPDLHSELNLSSLELGDSALYFCASSPQGWNTEAFFGQGTRLTVV.

The genes are TRBV7-2 and TRBJ2-7, with 9 bases fitting TRBD1. V lost 1 base to trimming and J lost 4 bases; unmatched junction nucleotides: 5. Looked up from germline, CDR1 is SGHTA and CDR2 is FQGNSA. The CDR3 is 15 residues long. DNA of the CDR3: TGTGCCAGCAGCTTAGTTCGGGACAGGGATTACGAGCAGTACTTC. Translated, it gives CASSLVRDRDYEQYF.

The chain couples TRBV3-1 (or the pseudogene TRBV3-2) to TRBJ1-5, with TRBD1 identical over 7 bases. The CDR3 loop spans 14 amino acids. The ends lost 3 bases at V and 3 bases at J; junction bases unmatched: 2. Germline assignment: CDR1 LGHDT and CDR2 YNNKEL (reference sequence). CDR3: CASSQGTVNQPQHF. The CDR3 DNA reads as TGTGCCAGCAGCCAGGGGACAGTCAATCAGCCCCAGCATTTT.

This sequence joins TRBV28 and TRBJ2-3, with D possibly TRBD1 on 6 matching bases. The CDR3 loop spans 15 amino acids. CDR1 is MDHEN, CDR2 SYDVKM, per germline. Trimming stripped 10 bases from V and 5 bases from J, with 22 bases between. The CDR3 DNA reads TGTGCCACCACGTCCGGGTCTACAGGGCAAGATACGCAGTATTTT. Translating gives CATTSGSTGQDTQYF. The full variable domain, its missing parts supplied by reference TRBV28 and TRBJ2-3, is DVKVTQSSRYLVKRTGEKVFLECVQDMDHENMFWYRQDPGLGLRLIYFSYDVKMKEKGDIPEGYSVSREKKERFSLILESASTNQTSMYLCATTSGSTGQDTQYFGPGTRLTVL.

CDR3 nucleotides: TGTGCCAGTACCTCCCCGGAGGCAGATACGCAGTATTTT. Amino acid sequence: CASTSPEADTQYF. The chain carries TRBV19 and TRBJ2-3; D is perhaps TRBD2 (5 bases). The CDR3 extends over 13 amino acids. Deletions cut 7 bases from V and 4 bases from J, with 12 bases between. Germline V gene data show CDR1 as LNHDA and CDR2 as SQIVND (reference sequence).

The chain carries TRBV29-1 and TRBJ2-3; perhaps TRBD2 as D (5 bases). The CDR3 totals 11 residues. CDR1 and CDR2 from the germline V gene are SQVTM and ANQGSEA. V lost 3 bases, J lost 5 bases, and 6 bases lay in between. The CDR3 region is CSVDRGDTQYF. The CDR3 DNA reads as TGCAGCGTTGATCGGGGAGATACGCAGTATTTT.

This clone was recorded only once. This chain uses TRBV3-1 (or the pseudogene TRBV3-2) with TRBJ1-1, with D maybe TRBD1 (6 bases). This CDR3 is built from 15 residues. V lost 0 bases and J lost 1, with 9 bases in between. Germline V gives CDR1 LGHDT, CDR2 YNNKEL (reference sequence). CDR3 amino acids: CASSQDYRANTEAFF. The CDR3 DNA follows: TGTGCCAGCAGCCAAGATTACAGGGCGAACACTGAAGCTTTCTTT.

J is TRBJ1-1 and V is TRBV6-5; D is uncertain. CDR3 length: 15 amino acids. Trimming cost V 7 bases and J 5 bases, with 20 bases left between them. Per germline, CDR1 MNHEY and CDR2 SVGAGI. The CDR3 region has the DNA TGTGCCAGCATCGACCTGGTGGGCGCCAGGACTGAAGCTTTCTTT. It encodes CASIDLVGARTEAFF.